Shown below are 15 T cell receptor beta chains from a single sample sequenced in a study of regulatory T cells in long-lasting Graves disease. The time point was: newly diagnosed GD, antithyroid drugs for less than 3 months. After RNA was extracted from PBMCs, the TCR library was made from it. Researchers made TCR beta libraries by using iRepertoire HTBI primers and running Arm-PCR on CDR3 regions. TCRdb ran MiXCR on the multiplex PCR reads and lists one entry per CDR3 protein. Counted here are about 560,000 distinct CDR3 sequences, 15% to 20% occurring once; the ten biggest clones make up approximately 12%. These data were also filed under a second study, of T cells in Graves' hyperthyroidism and ophthalmopathy.

This specimen was peripheral blood mononuclear cells (PBMCs), taken at new diagnosis, from a patient treated with antithyroid drugs. The source of these receptors is a young man with Graves disease.

This clonotype was observed at least ten times. The chain recombines TRBV5-1 with TRBJ2-1; D unresolved. V was cut by 0 bases and J by 0 bases, with 10 bases left in between. Germline-derived CDR1 and CDR2 are SGHRS and YFSETQ. The CDR3 extends over 16 amino acids. The CDR3 DNA sequence: TGCGCCAGCAGCTTGGAGGGCCTGAGCTCCTACAATGAGCAGTTCTTC. Amino acids: CASSLEGLSSYNEQFF.

The chain couples TRBV14 to TRBJ1-1, with 10 bases identical to TRBD1. With 0 bases clipped from V and 1 base from J, the junction kept 8 bases outside the gene matches. Germline-derived CDR1 and CDR2 are SGHDN and FVKESK. The CDR3 sequence is 18 residues long. CDR3 residues: CASSQDKGQGPPNTEAFF. The CDR3 region has the DNA TGTGCCAGCAGCCAAGATAAGGGACAGGGGCCACCGAACACTGAAGCTTTCTTT.

As regards this clonotype: No DNA is shown, since the ends of the CDR3 on it are uncertain; the CDR3 is the one TCRdb lists. V usage is TRBV5-1 and J usage is TRBJ2-5; the tabulated D call, TRBD2, remains unverified against the DNA. Germline CDR1 is SGHRS and CDR2 is YFSETQ. The CDR3 is made up of 14 amino acids, end residues included. The CDR3 region is CASSFGEGLETQYF.

The V call is TRBV6-1, the J call TRBJ2-7, with a weak D call TRBD1 (6 bases). V was shortened by 6 bases and J by 6 bases, with 21 bases between the two germline ends. The CDR3 is 15 amino acids. Germline values: CDR1 MNHNS, CDR2 SASEGT. The CDR3 spells CASRRSGTLTGEQYF. The CDR3 DNA reads TGTGCCAGCAGGAGATCCGGGACACTAACCGGCGAGCAGTACTTC.

This clonotype was picked up many times. The chain couples TRBV7-8 to TRBJ1-5, with D uncertain. V shed 5 bases and J shed 3 bases, with 11 bases lying between them. Germline V gene sequence: CDR1 SGHVS, CDR2 FQNEAQ. This CDR3 contains 14 residues. CDR3 loop: CASSLGVNNQPQHF. CDR3 nucleotides: TGTGCCAGCAGCCTCGGGGTTAACAATCAGCCCCAGCATTTT.

This clonotype came up a few times. The chain uses TRBV7-6 and TRBJ2-1; D is ambiguous. Germline CDR1 is SGHVS and CDR2 is FNYEAQ. V lost 1 base and J lost 4, with 14 bases in between. This CDR3 contains 16 residues. CDR3 bases: TGTGCCAGCAGCTTAGGAAGGAACCACATTTACAATGAGCAGTTCTTC. This translates into CASSLGRNHIYNEQFF.

There are many counts of this clonotype. The chain links TRBV11-2 to TRBJ2-3; D is unresolved. The CDR3 sequence is 12 residues long. The ends were cut back, 1 base at V and 7 bases at J, with 6 bases in the middle. The germline CDR1 and CDR2 sequences are SGHAT and FQNNGV. CDR3 DNA: TGTGCCAGCAGCTTAGGAGGTTATACGCAGTATTTT. Translating it yields CASSLGGYTQYF.

This clonotype was observed at least ten times. V and J are TRBV3-1 and TRBJ1-2, with a tentative D call TRBD1 (5 bases). Trimming left V 4 bases short and J 6 bases short, with 15 bases between. The CDR3 spans 14 residues. Germline CDR1 and CDR2: LGHDT and YNNKEL (reference sequence). The CDR3 coding sequence is TGTGCCAGCAGCCGTATGGCGGGGGAAGATGGCTACACCTTC. Protein product: CASSRMAGEDGYTF.

This clonotype was detected many times. The V gene is TRBV3-1, the J gene TRBJ2-7; no firm D call. V lost 1 base and J lost 2, with 6 bases in between. Per the germline V gene, CDR1 is LGHDT and CDR2 is YNNKEL (reference sequence). This CDR3 comprises 13 residues. The CDR3 is CASSQGGTYEQYF. In DNA form, the CDR3 reads TGTGCCAGCAGCCAAGGGGGAACCTACGAGCAGTACTTC.

CDR3: CAWSVRNYNEQFF. The CDR3, as DNA: TGTGCCTGGAGTGTACGGAACTACAATGAGCAGTTCTTC. This chain joins TRBV30 and TRBJ2-1; D is unclear. The V gene's germline CDR1 is GTSNPN and CDR2 SVGIG (reference sequence). The V gene lost 0 bases and the J gene lost 3 bases, with 6 bases spanning the gap. The CDR3 sequence is 13 residues long.

Regarding this clonotype: Given a much more abundant clone one base away, this may be a read error. The chain couples TRBV7-9 to TRBJ2-1; TRBD2 might be the D (5 bases). This CDR3 has 16 amino acids. Germline V gene sequence: CDR1 SEHNR, CDR2 FQNEAQ (reference sequence). CDR3: CASSHLSGPGFYEQLF. CDR3 nucleotides: TGTGCCAGCAGTCACCTCAGCGGACCTGGGTTCTATGAGCAGCTCTTC.

This clonotype turned up a few times. This sequence joins TRBV2 and TRBJ1-4; maybe TRBD1 (5 bases). Looked up from germline, CDR1 is SNHLY and CDR2 is FYNNEI. The CDR3 runs to 13 residues. The ends were cut back, 4 bases at V and 8 bases at J, with 11 bases in the middle. CDR3 nucleotides: TGTGCCAGCAGTGGCAGGGAAGGGGAAAAACTGTTTTTT. Protein sequence: CASSGREGEKLFF.

The sample holds many counts of this clonotype. This sequence joins TRBV11-2 and TRBJ1-5, with 8 nucleotides matching TRBD1. J lost 0 bases, V lost 5 bases, and 3 bases had no gene match. Germline CDR1 SGHAT, CDR2 FQNNGV. The CDR3 runs to 15 residues. For the CDR3, the DNA is TGTGCCAGCAGCCGGACAGGGAATAGCAATCAGCCCCAGCATTTT. This translates into CASSRTGNSNQPQHF.

This clonotype was detected ten times or more. The rearrangement joins TRBV6-1 to TRBJ2-1, with 9 bases matching TRBD2. Germline CDR1 reads MNHNS; CDR2 reads SASEGT. V lost 6 bases, J lost 5 bases, and 8 bases stayed unmatched. This CDR3 spans 15 amino acids. CDR3: CASRTTSGPDNEQFF. The CDR3, as DNA: TGTGCCAGCAGGACGACTAGCGGACCTGACAATGAGCAGTTCTTC.

The rearrangement joins TRBV5-1 to TRBJ1-3; D perhaps matches TRBD1 (6 bases). The germline V gene encodes CDR1 SGHRS and CDR2 YFSETQ. This CDR3 comprises 17 residues. The ends were cut back, 4 bases at V and 0 bases at J, with 17 bases in the middle. CDR3 nucleotides: TGCGCCAGCAGCCCAGGGGCAGCCCCGCTCTCTGGAAACACCATATATTTT. Residues: CASSPGAAPLSGNTIYF.